The 22 T cell receptor beta chains below all came from one sample that was sequenced in a study of technical replicates of blood from a handful of donors. Clones were read by immunoSEQ multiplex PCR, and TCRdb kept only the in-frame ones, dropping some. The sample lists 90,000 to 100,000 clones, 85% to 95% occurring once. The sample was T cells isolated from PBMCs. The origin of the receptors is a human donor in good health.

The chain recombines TRBV4-1 with TRBJ1-3, with D possibly matching TRBD1 (6 bases). The CDR3 is made up of 15 amino acids. Trimming removed 3 bases from V and 2 bases from J, with 11 bases in between. CDR1 is MGHRA and CDR2 is YSYEKL in the germline V gene. The CDR3 DNA is TGCGCCAGCAGCCAGAGCCAGGGGACTGGAAACACCATATATTTT. Residues: CASSQSQGTGNTIYF.

The chain couples TRBV4-3 to TRBJ2-3; D remains ambiguous. Germline loops: CDR1 LGHNA, CDR2 YSLEER. The ends were cut back, 0 bases at V and 1 base at J, with 11 bases in the middle. The CDR3 runs to 16 residues. CDR3 in DNA: TGCGCCAGCAGCCAAGATAGAAGATCGGGCACAGATACGCAGTATTTT. Translated: CASSQDRRSGTDTQYF.

The chain employs TRBV2 and TRBJ2-7, with D possibly matching TRBD2 (6 bases). Trimming took 1 base from V and 2 from J, leaving 6 bases between them. Per germline, CDR1 SNHLY and CDR2 FYNNEI. The CDR3 runs 13 residues. The CDR3 sequence: CASSEGGAYEQYF. The CDR3 nucleotides read TGTGCCAGCAGTGAAGGGGGGGCCTACGAGCAGTACTTC.

This clone was observed once. The sample holds other DNA sequences that translate to the same CDR3. The chain combines TRBV18 with TRBJ1-3; D perhaps matches TRBD1 (6 bases). In germline, CDR1 is KGHSH, CDR2 LQKENI. The CDR3 is 15 amino acids. The ends were cut back, 6 bases at V and 1 base at J, with 13 bases in the middle. The CDR3 sequence is CASSSSRGSGNTIYF. CDR3 DNA sequence: TGTGCCAGCTCGTCTTCCAGGGGTTCTGGAAACACCATATATTTT. Drawing the rest from reference TRBV18 and TRBJ1-3, the complete variable domain is NAGVMQNPRHLVRRRGQEARLRCSPMKGHSHVYWYRQLPEEGLKFMVYLQKENIIDESGMPKERFSAEFPKEGPSILRIQQVVRGDSAAYFCASSSSRGSGNTIYFGEGSWLTVV.

The rearrangement links TRBV6-4 to TRBJ2-1, with 11 positions matching TRBD2. The germline V gene has CDR1 MRHNA and CDR2 SNTAGT. Unmatched junction bases numbered 5, after V lost 4 bases and J lost 6 bases. The CDR3 length is 15 residues. This chain's CDR3 is CASSVLAGEGNEQFF. In DNA, the CDR3 is TGTGCCAGCAGTGTACTAGCGGGAGAGGGCAATGAGCAGTTCTTC.

The rearrangement joins TRBV7-2 to TRBJ2-7, with 9 bases aligning to TRBD2. V shed 4 bases, J shed 4 bases, and the junction held 17 bases outside the gene matches. The CDR3 has 18 amino acids. Per the germline V gene, CDR1 is SGHTA and CDR2 is FQGNSA. The DNA for the CDR3 is TGTGCCAGCAGCTCCCTTAGGTGGCGGGAGGGTTTAGAATACGAGCAGTACTTC. Protein: CASSSLRWREGLEYEQYF.

The rearrangement joins TRBV2 to TRBJ2-3; TRBD2 matches at 9 bases. With V trimmed by 3 bases and J by 5 bases, 6 bases remained unmatched. The CDR3 sequence is 15 residues long. The V gene's germline CDR1 is SNHLY and CDR2 FYNNEI. CDR3: CASSDQGLALDTQYF. The DNA of the CDR3 is TGTGCCAGCAGTGACCAGGGACTAGCTTTAGATACGCAGTATTTT.

The chain has TRBV4-3 and TRBJ2-5, with 7 nucleotides matching TRBD2. CDR3 length: 14 residues. Losses at the gene ends were 4 bases for V and 1 base for J; bases not matched to a gene: 3. CDR1 and CDR2 from the germline V gene are LGHNA and YSLEER. The CDR3 DNA reads TGCGCCAGCAGCCTTGGGACTACCCAAGAGACCCAGTACTTC. This encodes CASSLGTTQETQYF.

The gene calls are TRBV6-6 and TRBJ2-2; 7 nucleotides agree with TRBD2. Unmatched junction bases numbered 7, after V lost 10 bases and J lost 5 bases. Germline V gives CDR1 MNHNY, CDR2 SVGAGI (reference sequence). The CDR3 consists of 13 residues. CDR3 nucleotides: TGTGCCACCGGGACTACAATAACCGGGGAGCTGTTTTTT. Its translation is CATGTTITGELFF.

The rearrangement links TRBV5-4 to TRBJ1-1; 10 bases map to TRBD1. The CDR3 extends over 16 amino acids. With 4 bases clipped from V and 3 bases from J, the junction kept 9 bases outside the gene matches. Looked up from germline, CDR1 is SGHNT and CDR2 is YYREEE (reference sequence). The CDR3 spells CASSQPDRGAYTEAFF. The CDR3 DNA follows: TGTGCCAGCAGCCAACCGGACAGGGGGGCTTACACTGAAGCTTTCTTT.

The chain employs TRBV9 and TRBJ2-1, with 7 bases matching TRBD1. Germline V lookup: CDR1 SGDLS, CDR2 YYNGEE. The CDR3 has 15 amino acids. V lost 4 bases and J lost 4; bases outside the gene matches: 8. The CDR3: CASSPPPGQYNEQFF. CDR3 coding DNA: TGTGCCAGCAGCCCCCCACCGGGACAGTACAATGAGCAGTTCTTC. Full variable domain (outside the CDR3, taken from reference TRBV9 and TRBJ2-1): DSGVTQTPKHLITATGQRVTLRCSPRSGDLSVYWYQQSLDQGLQFLIQYYNGEERAKGNILERFSAQQFPDLHSELNLSSLELGDSALYFCASSPPPGQYNEQFFGPGTRLTVL.

This clone came up a few times. The chain is built from TRBV7-2 and TRBJ2-7; tentatively, D is TRBD2 (6 bases). V lost 5 bases and J lost 3, with 20 bases in between. Germline CDR1 is SGHTA and CDR2 is FQGNSA. The CDR3 is 16 amino acids. CDR3 nucleotides: TGTGCCAGCAGCCAAAATCTAGCGTCTCCTAACTACGAGCAGTACTTC. It encodes CASSQNLASPNYEQYF.

The gene calls are TRBV27 and TRBJ2-7; 9 positions match TRBD2. Germline CDR1 MNHEY, CDR2 SMNVEV (reference sequence). This CDR3 has 14 amino acids. The V gene end was trimmed by 7 bases and the J gene end by 5 bases; junction bases not matched to a gene: 9. The CDR3 protein is CASTAGTSIHEQYF. DNA for the CDR3: TGTGCCAGCACAGCCGGGACTAGCATCCACGAGCAGTACTTC.

The chain is built from TRBV5-4 and TRBJ2-7, with 10 bases fitting TRBD1. V trimming: 2 bases; J trimming: 0 bases; junction bases outside the gene matches: 5. The CDR3 runs 16 residues. From germline, CDR1 is SGHNT and CDR2 YYREEE (reference sequence). The CDR3 loop is CASSFPRQGASYEQYF. The CDR3, as DNA: TGTGCCAGCAGCTTTCCTAGACAGGGGGCCTCCTACGAGCAGTACTTC.

The J gene is TRBJ1-4, the V gene TRBV6-5; no firm D call. With 8 bases removed from V and 3 bases from J, the gap between germline ends came to 7 bases. Per the germline V gene, CDR1 is MNHEY and CDR2 is SVGAGI. This CDR3 is built from 12 residues. The CDR3 nucleotides are TGTGCCAGCCGGGGTTCTAATGAAAAACTGTTTTTT. This translates into CASRGSNEKLFF.

In DNA form, the CDR3 reads TGCGCCAGCAGCCTTGAGGGAGAGGAATATACGCAGTATTTT. This codes for CASSLEGEEYTQYF. The chain recombines TRBV4-1 with TRBJ2-3, with D possibly TRBD2 on 5 matching bases. Looked up from germline, CDR1 is MGHRA and CDR2 is YSYEKL. This CDR3 contains 14 residues. V was shortened by 4 bases and J by 7 bases, with 15 bases between the two germline ends.

The rearrangement links TRBV27 to TRBJ2-5, with TRBD2 matching over 10 bases. The CDR3 length is 15 residues. Per the germline V gene, CDR1 is MNHEY and CDR2 is SMNVEV (reference sequence). Germline trimming cut 8 bases from V and 1 base from J; bases unmatched to any gene: 7. CDR3 region: CASGLGTSVQETQYF. CDR3 bases: TGTGCCAGCGGCTTAGGGACTAGCGTCCAAGAGACCCAGTACTTC.

The genes are TRBV6-1 and TRBJ2-7; no clear D. V was clipped by 4 bases and J by 2 bases, with 6 bases between them. Germline V gene lookup returns CDR1 MNHNS and CDR2 SASEGT. The CDR3 extends over 12 amino acids. CDR3 sequence (DNA): TGTGCCAGCAGTGGCGCTCCCTACGAGCAGTACTTC. Protein: CASSGAPYEQYF.

The chain is built from TRBV2 and TRBJ2-1; TRBD2 matches at 12 bases. The germline CDR1 and CDR2 sequences are SNHLY and FYNNEI. The CDR3 runs to 16 residues. After removal of 4 bases from V and 1 base from J, the junction contained 2 bases not matched to a gene. CDR3 sequence (DNA): TGTGCCAGCAGTGGGACTAGCGGGAAGTCCTACAATGAGCAGTTCTTC. This codes for CASSGTSGKSYNEQFF.

This clone was observed a single time. This sequence joins TRBV4-3 and TRBJ1-3; 9 nucleotides align to TRBD1. Germline trimming cut 8 bases from V and 4 bases from J; bases unmatched to any gene: 9. This CDR3 contains 15 residues. The V gene's germline CDR1 is LGHNA and CDR2 YSLEER. The CDR3, as DNA: TGCGCCAGCGCACAGGGGGCCCTACAGGGAAACACCATATATTTT. The encoded protein is CASAQGALQGNTIYF.

The chain couples TRBV19 to TRBJ1-1, with D hard to call. The germline V and J ends were trimmed by 3 bases and 7 bases, with 9 bases remaining between them. The germline V gene has CDR1 LNHDA and CDR2 SQIVND (reference sequence). The CDR3 has 12 residues. CDR3 sequence reads: CASSISIGEAFF. CDR3 nucleotides: TGTGCCAGTAGTATCTCTATCGGTGAAGCTTTCTTT.

The chain employs TRBV4-2 and TRBJ2-7, with D perhaps matching TRBD1 (5 bases). V was trimmed by 2 bases and J by 3 bases, leaving 14 bases between them. CDR1 LGHNA and CDR2 YNFKEQ come from the germline V gene. The CDR3 loop spans 15 amino acids. The CDR3 coding sequence is TGTGCCAGCAGCCAATTTGGCCAGGGCTACTACGAGCAGTACTTC. Protein product: CASSQFGQGYYEQYF.